What follows are 30 T cell receptor beta chains derived from one specimen sequenced in a study of cytomegalovirus exposure and HLA in healthy donors. 60 Vbeta and 13 Jbeta primers were used in PCR. Assay: immunoSEQ multiplex PCR; the TCRdb copy retains only in-frame clones and omits some. The sample has approximately 79,000 clones, less than 80% seen once. Specimen: PBMCs. The receptors come from a man aged 40-50 years in good health and CMV-seropositive.

This clone was observed a few times. This rearrangement joins TRBV5-1 to TRBJ1-1, with a tentative D call TRBD1 (5 bases). The CDR3 covers 14 residues. Germline V gives CDR1 SGHRS, CDR2 YFSETQ. The V end lost 4 bases, the J end lost 0 bases, and 10 bases lay between the germline ends. In DNA form, the CDR3 reads TGCGCCAGCAGCGCGACAGCGATGAACACTGAAGCTTTCTTT. Translating gives CASSATAMNTEAFF.

This clone was counted between two and nine times. V gene TRBV5-1 combines with J gene TRBJ2-1, with TRBD1 matching over 10 bases. The CDR3 is 16 amino acids. V shed 0 bases and J 4 bases; nucleotides not matched to a gene: 4. Germline CDR1 reads SGHRS; CDR2 reads YFSETQ. CDR3 nucleotide sequence: TGCGCCAGCAGCTTGGGGACAGGGGGTTATTACAATGAGCAGTTCTTC. Protein: CASSLGTGGYYNEQFF. Full variable domain (remainder filled in from reference TRBV5-1 and TRBJ2-1): KAGVTQTPRYLIKTRGQQVTLSCSPISGHRSVSWYQQTPGQGLQFLFEYFSETQRNKGNFPGRFSGRQFSNSRSEMNVSTLELGDSALYLCASSLGTGGYYNEQFFGPGTRLTVL.

Worth noting for this clone: At the DNA level, this CDR3 is encoded by other sequences in the same sample as well. Here the CDR3 reads CASSLIAGAYEQYF. DNA for the CDR3: TGTGCCAGCAGTCTGATAGCGGGGGCCTACGAGCAGTACTTC. The chain has TRBV27 and TRBJ2-7, with 9 bases aligning to TRBD2. The V and J ends lost 5 bases and 2 bases, in that order; junction bases with no gene match: 4. CDR1 and CDR2 (germline): MNHEY, SMNVEV (reference sequence). The CDR3 totals 14 residues.

V is TRBV18 and J is TRBJ2-7; D possibly corresponds to TRBD2 (5 bases). This CDR3 is 13 amino acids long. The V gene lost 1 base and the J gene lost 7 bases, with 11 bases spanning the gap. Germline values: CDR1 KGHSH, CDR2 LQKENI. CDR3 DNA: TGTGCCAGCTCACCACGCCAGGAGGAAGAGCAGTACTTC. It specifies CASSPRQEEEQYF.

The chain combines TRBV28 with TRBJ1-3, with 8 bases lining up with TRBD1. This CDR3 is 15 amino acids long. The V segment lost 6 bases and the J segment 0 bases; nucleotides outside the gene matches: 4. Germline V CDR1 and CDR2: MDHEN, SYDVKM. Written as DNA, the CDR3 is TGTGCCAGCAGCCGGACAGGGAGCTCTGGAAACACCATATATTTT. Its translation is CASSRTGSSGNTIYF.

The genes are TRBV7-6 and TRBJ2-5; TRBD1 agrees at 7 bases. The germline CDR1 and CDR2 sequences are SGHVS and FNYEAQ. This CDR3 is 17 amino acids long. Unmatched junction bases numbered 17, after V lost 3 bases and J lost 7 bases. DNA of the CDR3: TGTGCCAGCAGCTTGGGTTACAGGGGCGGAGTCGGAGGGACCCAGTACTTC. Protein product: CASSLGYRGGVGGTQYF.

This clone is a singleton in its sample. The chain has TRBV6-6 and TRBJ2-7, with 8 nucleotides matching TRBD1. Germline V lookup: CDR1 MNHNY, CDR2 SVGAGI (reference sequence). This CDR3 contains 14 residues. The V segment lost 0 bases and the J segment 5 bases; nucleotides outside the gene matches: 3. The CDR3 loop is CASSYSTGVDEQYF. The CDR3 nucleotides are TGTGCCAGCAGTTACTCGACAGGGGTGGACGAGCAGTACTTC.

The CDR3 DNA reads TGCGCCAGCAGCTTGGGGGACAGGGCCTACGAGCAGTACTTC. It specifies CASSLGDRAYEQYF. The chain joins TRBV5-1 to TRBJ2-7; 9 bases align to TRBD1. This CDR3 spans 14 amino acids. Germline V gene data show CDR1 as SGHRS and CDR2 as YFSETQ. The V and J ends lost 0 bases and 2 bases, in that order; junction bases with no gene match: 0.

This clone was detected only a few times. The chain carries TRBV27 and TRBJ2-1; 7 nucleotides align to TRBD2. CDR3 length: 15 residues. Germline lookup yields CDR1 MNHEY and CDR2 SMNVEV (reference sequence). J gave up 8 bases and V 2 bases, and 9 bases lay outside the gene matches. CDR3 in DNA: TGTGCCAGCAGTTTAACTAGAGGAGGGAGGGATGAGCAGTTCTTC. This sequence encodes CASSLTRGGRDEQFF.

The chain employs TRBV4-2 and TRBJ2-5, with 13 bases identical to TRBD2. V trimming: 1 base; J trimming: 5 bases; junction bases outside the gene matches: 7. The germline CDR1 and CDR2 sequences are LGHNA and YNFKEQ. This CDR3 has 17 residues. The chain's CDR3 is CASSQGGTSGDTETQYF. As DNA, the CDR3 is TGTGCCAGCAGCCAAGGAGGGACTAGCGGGGATACTGAGACCCAGTACTTC.

In its sample, this clone was seen a few times. The chain joins TRBV10-3 to TRBJ2-3, with D perhaps TRBD1 (6 bases). The CDR3 sequence is 13 residues long. V lost 3 bases, J lost 3 bases, and 7 bases lay in between. Germline loops: CDR1 ENHRY, CDR2 SYGVKD. The CDR3 here is CAISDQGTDTQYF. The CDR3, as DNA: TGTGCCATCAGTGATCAGGGGACAGATACGCAGTATTTT.

The chain employs TRBV27 and TRBJ2-1; TRBD2 might be the D (6 bases). V was cut by 5 bases and J by 3 bases, with 11 bases left in between. The germline V gene encodes CDR1 MNHEY and CDR2 SMNVEV (reference sequence). This CDR3 contains 14 residues. Here the CDR3 DNA reads TGTGCCAGCAGTGGGGGGACGGTCTACAATGAGCAGTTCTTC. Translated, it gives CASSGGTVYNEQFF.

In this sample, this clone is medium-sized. The chain combines TRBV6-1 with TRBJ1-1, with D possibly matching TRBD1 (6 bases). The CDR3 contains 14 residues. CDR1 and CDR2 from the germline V gene are MNHNS and SASEGT. V was shortened by 4 bases and J by 4 bases, with 13 bases between the two germline ends. CDR3 nucleotides: TGTGCCAGCAGTGTAGAACAGGGTGGCACTGAAGCTTTCTTT. Amino acid sequence: CASSVEQGGTEAFF.

The DNA for the CDR3 is TGTGCCAGCAGCCAAGTCCACGGAGGGCCCCAGCATTTT. Protein: CASSQVHGGPQHF. The chain joins TRBV14 to TRBJ1-5; unclear D gene. Trimming pared 1 base from V and 9 bases from J, leaving 10 bases between. The germline V gene has CDR1 SGHDN and CDR2 FVKESK. The CDR3 contains 13 residues.

This chain links TRBV7-8 with TRBJ2-2, with 11 bases matching TRBD1. In germline, CDR1 is SGHVS, CDR2 FQNEAQ. J was trimmed by 3 bases and V by 5 bases; bases with no gene match: 5. CDR3 length: 16 amino acids. CDR3 DNA sequence: TGTGCCAGCAGCAAAAGGGGACAGGGGGACACCGGGGAGCTGTTTTTT. Protein product: CASSKRGQGDTGELFF.

The gene calls are TRBV5-1 and TRBJ2-5; 7 bases are a match to TRBD1. After removal of 7 bases from V and 4 bases from J, the junction contained 10 bases not matched to a gene. Germline V gene lookup returns CDR1 SGHRS and CDR2 YFSETQ. This CDR3 region has 14 residues. CDR3 DNA: TGCGCCAGCCAAGACAGGGCTGTTGGAGAGACCCAGTACTTC. Protein product: CASQDRAVGETQYF.

The chain combines TRBV2 with TRBJ2-1; TRBD2 matches 8 bases. Germline CDR1 reads SNHLY; CDR2 reads FYNNEI. Losses at the gene ends were 3 bases for V and 9 bases for J; bases not matched to a gene: 10. The CDR3 length is 15 residues. The CDR3 region has the DNA TGTGCCAGCAGTGAGGCCGGACTAGCTTTCAGTGAGCAGTTCTTC. This encodes CASSEAGLAFSEQFF.

The V call is TRBV15, the J call TRBJ2-7, with D perhaps TRBD1 (6 bases). Trimming pared 0 bases from V and 4 bases from J, leaving 7 bases between. The CDR3 covers 13 residues. Germline V gene sequence: CDR1 LNHNV, CDR2 YYDKDF (reference sequence). The CDR3 here is CATSREQGYEQYF. DNA of the CDR3: TGTGCCACCAGCAGAGAACAGGGTTACGAGCAGTACTTC.

The rearrangement uses TRBV7-9 and TRBJ2-3; TRBD1 matches at 7 bases. V shed 5 bases, J shed 2 bases, and the junction held 7 bases outside the gene matches. Per germline, CDR1 SEHNR and CDR2 FQNEAQ (reference sequence). This CDR3 comprises 15 residues. CDR3 loop: CASSPDRAYTDTQYF. The CDR3 DNA is TGTGCCAGCAGCCCCGACAGGGCTTACACAGATACGCAGTATTTT.

The chain links TRBV14 to TRBJ2-7, with TRBD2 identical over 7 bases. The CDR3 is made up of 15 amino acids. V dropped 2 bases and J dropped 2; count of bases not matched to a gene: 6. The germline V gene has CDR1 SGHDN and CDR2 FVKESK. CDR3: CASSQCQGGPYEQYF. CDR3 nucleotide sequence: TGTGCCAGCAGCCAATGTCAGGGAGGGCCCTACGAGCAGTACTTC.

The genes are TRBV11-2 and TRBJ2-5; D is undetermined. The CDR3 has 14 residues. V lost 2 bases and J lost 5, with 12 bases in between. Germline CDR1 SGHAT, CDR2 FQNNGV. CDR3 protein: CASSLSSGIETQYF. The CDR3 nucleotides read TGTGCCAGCAGCTTATCCTCGGGTATCGAGACCCAGTACTTC.

This clone was observed many times. This chain joins TRBV6-6 and TRBJ2-5; tentative D call: TRBD1 (6 bases). This CDR3 comprises 14 residues. The V gene's germline CDR1 is MNHNY and CDR2 SVGAGI (reference sequence). Trimming stripped 5 bases from V and 2 bases from J, with 12 bases between. The CDR3 protein is CASSQPGQQETQYF. The CDR3 DNA is TGTGCCAGCAGTCAACCGGGACAACAAGAGACCCAGTACTTC.

CDR3 region: CASRTLDRVLGYTF. CDR3 DNA sequence: TGTGCCAGCAGGACCCTCGACAGGGTTCTTGGCTACACCTTC. The chain has TRBV6-5 and TRBJ1-2, with 7 bases fitting TRBD1. The CDR3 spans 14 residues. With 6 bases clipped from V and 7 bases from J, the junction kept 11 bases outside the gene matches. Germline CDR1 is MNHEY and CDR2 is SVGAGI.

The chain joins TRBV11-2 to TRBJ2-7, with TRBD1 matching over 9 bases. After removal of 4 bases from V and 4 bases from J, the junction contained 8 bases not matched to a gene. CDR3 length: 15 amino acids. Looked up from germline, CDR1 is SGHAT and CDR2 is FQNNGV. CDR3 region: CASSSSGTGHYEQYF. The CDR3 DNA follows: TGTGCCAGCAGCTCATCCGGGACAGGGCATTACGAGCAGTACTTC.

The chain employs TRBV5-1 and TRBJ2-4; 8 bases match TRBD1. This CDR3 region has 14 residues. The ends lost 1 base at V and 9 bases at J; junction bases unmatched: 6. Germline-derived CDR1 and CDR2 are SGHRS and YFSETQ. The CDR3 nucleotides are TGCGCCAGCAGCTTGCCCGGAACAGGGGGCATTCAGTACTTC. This gives the protein CASSLPGTGGIQYF.

The chain joins TRBV28 to TRBJ2-2; TRBD2 aligns across 7 bases. Germline CDR1 and CDR2: MDHEN and SYDVKM. Trimming removed 1 base from V and 1 base from J; junction bases left unmatched: 6. The CDR3 length is 17 residues. The CDR3 nucleotides read TGTGCCAGCAGTTTATCCAGCGGGGTTAGGAACACCGGGGAGCTGTTTTTT. Translation: CASSLSSGVRNTGELFF.

The CDR3 DNA reads TGTGCCAGCAGTTACTCTGAGGCATCCTACGAGCAGTACTTC. Translating gives CASSYSEASYEQYF. The chain uses TRBV6-5 and TRBJ2-7; no clear D gene. Deletions cut 0 bases from V and 1 base from J, with 7 bases between. CDR1 MNHEY and CDR2 SVGAGI come from the germline V gene. This CDR3 has 14 amino acids.

The rearrangement links TRBV4-2 to TRBJ1-2, with D uncertain. V was trimmed by 6 bases and J by 1 base, leaving 6 bases between them. From germline, CDR1 is LGHNA and CDR2 YNFKEQ. This CDR3 comprises 12 residues. The CDR3 bases are TGTGCCAGCAGGGGCGTTAACTATGGCTACACCTTC. Residues: CASRGVNYGYTF.

This chain joins TRBV7-2 and TRBJ2-1, with 10 nucleotides matching TRBD2. Germline trimming cut 5 bases from V and 4 bases from J; bases unmatched to any gene: 2. The CDR3 sequence is 14 residues long. Germline CDR1 and CDR2: SGHTA and FQGNSA. The CDR3 nucleotides are TGTGCCAGCAGCCCGACTAGCGGGTACAATGAGCAGTTCTTC. It codes for CASSPTSGYNEQFF.

This clone showed up just a few times. The chain carries TRBV27 and TRBJ2-5, with 8 positions matching TRBD1. The CDR3 has 17 amino acids. Germline-derived CDR1 and CDR2 are MNHEY and SMNVEV (reference sequence). J was trimmed by 1 base and V by 2 bases; bases with no gene match: 9. The CDR3 here is CASSLRSGQGPQETQYF. The DNA for the CDR3 is TGTGCCAGCAGTTTACGTAGCGGACAGGGCCCCCAAGAGACCCAGTACTTC.